This T cell receptor beta chain comes out of a study of CD8+CD57+ T cells in acquired aplastic anemia. Genomic DNA, serving as template, underwent TCR beta VDJ and CDR3 profiling. TCRdb re-derived calls from the reads in MiXCR, one entry per CDR3 protein. The repertoire consists of tens of thousands of distinct CDR3 sequences, with 65% to 80% occurring once and the leading ten covering roughly 22%. The CDR3 runs to 14 residues. Germline lookup yields CDR1 SNHLY and CDR2 FYNNEI. V gave up 7 bases and J gave up 7 bases, with 14 bases separating them. The TCR originated in a human donor in good health, serving as a control. V is TRBV2 and J is TRBJ1-6; perhaps TRBD1 as D (6 bases). Sequenced input: sorted CD4+, CD8+, or CD8+CD57+ T cells (not recorded which) from PBMCs. The CDR3 bases are TGTGCCAGCAAGCCGGGACAAATCAATTCACCCCTCCACTTT. This sequence encodes CASKPGQINSPLHF.